Detailed here is one TCR beta chain. The antigen remains unidentified. The CDR3 runs to 15 residues. The data originate from a study of shared clonotypes between healthy human individuals. Study outcomes and limitations: Generation of non-shared clonotypes was less probable than generation of clonotypes shared by all four donors. Around 5% of naive CD4 clonotypes were common to a handful of donors.

This table comes from immunoSEQ multiplex PCR, and its TCRdb copy is limited to in-frame clones, with some not included. The sample carries about 960,000 clones, approximately 76% recorded once. Adult donors, all healthy and HIV-negative, had no recent acute infections or vaccinations. The sequence came from a young man in good health. The chain is built from TRBV21-1 and TRBJ2-7. TRBV21-1 is given as a pseudogene. The specimen sequenced was memory CD4+ T cells sorted from blood. Stated subset: CD45RA-negative fraction. In DNA, the CDR3 is TGTGCCAGCAGCCACGGGGCAGTTTACTCCTACGAGCAGTACTTC. Its protein product is CASSHGAVYSYEQYF.